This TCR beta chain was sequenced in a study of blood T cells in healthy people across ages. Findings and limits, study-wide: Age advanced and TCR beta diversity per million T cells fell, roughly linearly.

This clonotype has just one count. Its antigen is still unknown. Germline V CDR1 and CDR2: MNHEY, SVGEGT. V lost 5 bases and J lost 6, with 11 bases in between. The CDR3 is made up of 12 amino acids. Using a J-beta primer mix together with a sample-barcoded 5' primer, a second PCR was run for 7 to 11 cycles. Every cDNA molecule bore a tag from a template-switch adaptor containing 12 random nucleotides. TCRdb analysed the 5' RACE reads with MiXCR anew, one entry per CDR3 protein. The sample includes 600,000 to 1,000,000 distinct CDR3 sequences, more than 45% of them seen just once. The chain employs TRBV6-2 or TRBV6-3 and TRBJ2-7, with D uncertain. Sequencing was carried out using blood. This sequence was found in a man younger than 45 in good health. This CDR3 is CASSTLVLEQYF. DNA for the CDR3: TGTGCCAGCAGTACGCTAGTTCTCGAGCAGTACTTC.